This T cell receptor beta chain was documented in a study of OX40 agonist ivuxolimab in advanced cancers. Produced via immunoSEQ multiplex PCR; TCRdb's table is partial and in-frame only. The data show under 70,000 clones, with roughly 89% seen just once and around 1.4% held by the top ten. Whole-study results and caveats: At doses 0.1 to 3.0 mg/kg, CD4+ and CD8+ clones expanded.

A note on this clone: Antigen unknown.

Losses at the gene ends were 7 bases for V and 6 bases for J; bases not matched to a gene: 4. Germline-derived CDR1 and CDR2 are SNHLY and FYNNEI. This CDR3 comprises 12 residues. This chain joins TRBV2 and TRBJ2-3; 7 bases fit TRBD1. The clonotype was recovered from an adult with an advanced solid tumor such as melanoma, head and neck, liver or kidney cancer. The source material was CD4+ or CD8+ T cells sorted from blood, sampled in a trial of the OX40 agonist ivuxolimab. For the CDR3, the DNA is TGTGCCAGCAATCCACAGGGGGATACGCAGTATTTT. Protein product: CASNPQGDTQYF. The complete variable domain, with remaining parts taken from reference TRBV2 and TRBJ2-3, reads EPEVTQTPSHQVTQMGQEVILRCVPISNHLYFYWYRQILGQKVEFLVSFYNNEISEKSEIFDDQFSVERPDGSNFTLKIRSTKLEDSAMYFCASNPQGDTQYFGPGTRLTVL.